The 8 T cell receptor beta chains below were found in one sample sequenced in a study of breast tumors, draining lymph nodes, adjacent tissues. TCRdb re-called the multiplex PCR reads with MiXCR, one entry per CDR3 protein. This table holds approximately 200,000 distinct CDR3 sequences, 31% found once. Axillary draining lymph nodes of breast cancer patients supplied the node samples. Sample: axillary lymph node tissue. These receptors all stem from a female donor with breast cancer. Some clones in this sample may be carry-over from other donors' samples.

At least ten counts were recorded for this clonotype. The junction shows a germline mismatch at one end, possibly a read error. The V call is TRBV6-5, the J call TRBJ1-6, with 7 bases that match TRBD1. Germline-derived CDR1 and CDR2 are MNHEY and SVGAGI. The CDR3 spans 16 residues. The CDR3 DNA reads TGTGCCAGCAGTCACTCCCCAGGGGGGGATAATTCACCCCTCCACTTT. It translates to CASSHSPGGDNSPLHF.

For this clonotype: One base away lies a much larger clone, so this may be a sequencing read error. The chain recombines TRBV5-4 with TRBJ1-2; tentative D call: TRBD1 (5 bases). The CDR3 has 14 amino acids. Germline values: CDR1 SGHNT, CDR2 YYREEE (reference sequence). Deletions cut 3 bases from V and 5 bases from J, with 14 bases between. Here the CDR3 DNA reads TGTGCCAGCAGCTCCTGGGTCAGGGCTTATGGCTACACCTTC. It encodes CASSSWVRAYGYTF.

Notes on this clonotype: A read error may account for a junction end that differs from germline. The chain employs TRBV3-1 and TRBJ1-3; 7 bases fit TRBD1. This CDR3 comprises 16 residues. Germline CDR1 reads LGHDT; CDR2 reads YNNKEL (reference sequence). The CDR3 sequence: CASSQRTGHYGNTIYF. CDR3 nucleotides: TGCGCCAGCAGCCAAAGGACAGGACACTACGGAAACACCATATATTTT.

There are many counts of this clonotype. V is TRBV6-6 and J is TRBJ1-6, with TRBD1 identical over 9 bases. From germline, CDR1 is MNHNY and CDR2 SVGAGI (reference sequence). CDR3 size: 14 residues. V lost 7 bases, J lost 10 bases, and 8 bases stayed unmatched. The CDR3 region has the DNA TGTGCCAGCACACGTACGGGACAGGGATCACCCCTCCACTTT. Translating gives CASTRTGQGSPLHF.

This clonotype was observed many times. The V gene is TRBV7-9, the J gene TRBJ1-2, with D possibly being TRBD1 (5 bases). CDR3 length: 14 amino acids. The V gene's germline CDR1 is SEHNR and CDR2 FQNEAQ (reference sequence). Trimming took 1 base from V and 2 from J, leaving 8 bases between them. The CDR3 loop reads CASSLGDGNYGYTF. CDR3 nucleotide sequence: TGTGCCAGCAGCTTAGGGGACGGAAACTATGGCTACACCTTC.

In regard to this clonotype: At one end, the junction sequence differs from germline, possibly due to a read error. The gene calls are TRBV27 and TRBJ2-7, with 9 bases aligning to TRBD1. Germline V lookup: CDR1 MNHEY, CDR2 SMNVEV (reference sequence). CDR3 length: 12 amino acids. The CDR3 nucleotides are TGTGCCAGCGGCCTCCAGGGACAGGGTGTCCGGTTC. Amino acids: CASGLQGQGVRF.

To note about this clonotype: This likely comes from a read error, as the CDR3 has no conserved phenylalanine or tryptophan at its end. The J gene is TRBJ1-5, the V gene TRBV24-1; D not resolved. Germline values: CDR1 KGHDR, CDR2 SFDVKD. The ends were cut back, 6 bases at V and 0 bases at J, with 8 bases in the middle. The CDR3 is made up of 14 amino acids. CDR3 region: CATSSTCSNQPQHS. As DNA, the CDR3 is TGTGCCACCAGTTCGACATGTAGCAATCAGCCCCAGCATTCT.

This clonotype was observed many times. V and J are TRBV5-6 and TRBJ2-3, with 8 bases aligning to TRBD2. Germline trimming cut 4 bases from V and 11 bases from J; bases unmatched to any gene: 6. The CDR3 runs 12 residues. Germline CDR1 is SGHDT and CDR2 is YYEEEE. CDR3: CASSAAGTRQYF. The DNA of the CDR3 is TGTGCCAGCAGCGCAGCCGGGACTAGGCAGTATTTT.